This entry lists 23 T cell receptor beta chains sequenced from one sample in a study of early T cells in non-severe SARS-CoV-2 infection. TCRdb re-derived calls from the 5' RACE reads in MiXCR, one entry per CDR3 protein. The sample includes fewer than 25,000 distinct CDR3 sequences, approximately 5.7% of them seen just once. The sequencing used whole blood, collected at baseline. All receptors derive from an adult who was a healthcare worker with PCR-confirmed SARS-CoV-2 infection or an uninfected control (not recorded which).

This clonotype was observed many times. The V call is TRBV2, the J call TRBJ2-5; a weak D match, TRBD1 (6 bases). The CDR3 is made up of 17 amino acids. The germline V and J ends were trimmed by 6 bases and 5 bases, with 25 bases remaining between them. Per germline, CDR1 SNHLY and CDR2 FYNNEI. The CDR3 nucleotides read TGTGCCAGCAGCCGCCCGGGCCTTTCCAGGGGCGGGGAGACCCAGTACTTC. It translates to CASSRPGLSRGGETQYF.

The chain combines TRBV7-8 with TRBJ2-5, with unresolved D. There are 11 residues in the CDR3. Trimming took off 5 bases at V and 1 base at J, with 2 bases between the two ends. Germline CDR1 SGHVS, CDR2 FQNEAQ. The CDR3 sequence: CASSVQETQYF. The CDR3 DNA is TGTGCCAGCAGCGTCCAAGAGACCCAGTACTTC. The whole variable domain, filled in from reference TRBV7-8 and TRBJ2-5, reads GAGVSQSPRYKVAKRGQDVALRCDPISGHVSLFWYQQALGQGPEFLTYFQNEAQLDKSGLPSDRFFAERPEGSVSTLKIQRTQQEDSAVYLCASSVQETQYFGPGTRLLVL.

This sequence joins TRBV29-1 and TRBJ2-1; D ambiguous. Germline CDR1 reads SQVTM; CDR2 reads ANQGSEA. CDR3 length: 14 amino acids. Trimming took 3 bases from V and 0 from J, leaving 9 bases between them. The CDR3: CSVDQKSSYNEQFF. The CDR3 nucleotides read TGCAGCGTTGATCAGAAAAGCTCCTACAATGAGCAGTTCTTC.

This clonotype has more than one count but fewer than ten. The V and J genes are TRBV5-4 and TRBJ2-7; 9 nucleotides line up with TRBD1. The CDR3 runs to 14 residues. CDR1 is SGHNT and CDR2 is YYREEE in the germline V gene (reference sequence). V dropped 4 bases and J dropped 5; count of bases not matched to a gene: 7. The CDR3 protein is CASSHKQGADEQYF. The CDR3 coding sequence is TGTGCCAGCAGCCACAAACAGGGGGCAGACGAGCAGTACTTC.

The V call is TRBV7-3, the J call TRBJ2-3, with D maybe TRBD2 (6 bases). CDR3 length: 15 amino acids. V lost 3 bases and J 2 bases, leaving 12 bases between the germline ends. Germline CDR1 is SGHTA and CDR2 is FQGTGA. The CDR3, as DNA: TGTGCCAGCAGCTTCGGGACTCCCAACACAGATACGCAGTATTTT. Its protein is CASSFGTPNTDTQYF. The complete variable domain, with remaining parts taken from reference TRBV7-3 and TRBJ2-3, reads GAGVSQTPSNKVTEKGKYVELRCDPISGHTALYWYRQSLGQGPEFLIYFQGTGAADDSGLPNDRFFAVRPEGSVSTLKIQRTERGDSAVYLCASSFGTPNTDTQYFGPGTRLTVL.

This clonotype was counted at least ten times. V usage is TRBV29-1 and J usage is TRBJ2-5; D possibly matches TRBD1 or TRBD2 (7 bases each). The CDR3 covers 13 residues. Germline CDR1 reads SQVTM; CDR2 reads ANQGSEA. The V and J ends lost 7 bases and 2 bases respectively, with 14 bases between them. The CDR3 DNA reads TGCAGCGGAACCAGGGGGGGTCAAGAGACCCAGTACTTC. Translated, it gives CSGTRGGQETQYF.

This clonotype has only a few counts. The chain is built from TRBV18 and TRBJ1-2; the D gene is possibly TRBD1 (5 bases). The V gene's germline CDR1 is KGHSH and CDR2 LQKENI. This CDR3 region has 15 residues. V gave up 6 bases and J gave up 5 bases, with 19 bases separating them. CDR3 loop: CASSSPAGFLYGYTF. The CDR3 coding sequence is TGTGCCAGCTCCTCCCCCGCAGGGTTTTTATATGGCTACACCTTC.

CDR3 region: CASSFRGKPNGYTF. The CDR3 DNA is TGTGCCAGCAGCTTTCGAGGGAAACCAAATGGCTACACCTTC. The chain uses TRBV11-2 and TRBJ1-2; D remains unclear. V shed 3 bases and J shed 6 bases, with 14 bases lying between them. The CDR3 is 14 amino acids. Germline CDR1 is SGHAT and CDR2 is FQNNGV.

This clonotype appeared a few times. The gene calls are TRBV20-1 and TRBJ2-1; maybe TRBD2 (6 bases). Trimming stripped 5 bases from V and 0 bases from J, with 14 bases between. Looked up from germline, CDR1 is DFQATT and CDR2 is SNEGSKA (reference sequence). This CDR3 is built from 15 residues. CDR3 loop: CSARFAGSSYNEQFF. CDR3 bases: TGCAGTGCTCGTTTCGCGGGGAGCTCCTACAATGAGCAGTTCTTC.

The chain couples TRBV27 to TRBJ1-1; 8 bases align to TRBD1. The CDR3 runs 14 residues. With V trimmed by 6 bases and J by 1 base, 4 bases remained unmatched. Germline V gene data show CDR1 as MNHEY and CDR2 as SMNVEV (reference sequence). CDR3 region: CASREDRANTEAFF. Written as DNA, the CDR3 is TGTGCCAGCAGGGAGGACAGGGCGAACACTGAAGCTTTCTTT.

The table lists this clonotype with many counts. The genes are TRBV7-6 and TRBJ1-1, with no clear D. Trimming stripped 7 bases from V and 0 bases from J, with 9 bases between. The CDR3 extends over 13 amino acids. Germline values: CDR1 SGHVS, CDR2 FNYEAQ. The CDR3 here is CASMGNLNTEAFF. The CDR3 DNA follows: TGTGCCAGCATGGGGAATTTGAACACTGAAGCTTTCTTT.

This clonotype was observed at least ten times. This CDR3 reads CASQSGGQTQYF. Here the CDR3 DNA reads TGTGCCAGCCAATCGGGAGGACAGACCCAGTACTTC. The V call is TRBV19, the J call TRBJ2-5; TRBD2 matches 7 bases. Per the germline V gene, CDR1 is LNHDA and CDR2 is SQIVND (reference sequence). This CDR3 is 12 amino acids long. The V segment lost 9 bases and the J segment 6 bases; nucleotides outside the gene matches: 7.

This clonotype has ten or more counts. This chain connects TRBV7-2 to TRBJ1-5, with 7 bases that match TRBD1. Germline loops: CDR1 SGHTA, CDR2 FQGNSA. V was clipped by 2 bases and J by 3 bases; unmatched bases: 7. This CDR3 is built from 16 residues. DNA of the CDR3: TGTGCCAGCAGCTTATGGGACAGCCTAGTCAATCAGCCCCAGCATTTT. Translation: CASSLWDSLVNQPQHF.

Many counts were recorded for this clonotype. The chain is built from TRBV29-1 and TRBJ2-6; D not resolved. This CDR3 is 14 amino acids long. CDR1 is SQVTM, CDR2 ANQGSEA, per germline. V lost 6 bases and J 2 bases, leaving 11 bases between the germline ends. CDR3 loop: CSVRWAAGANVLTF. DNA of the CDR3: TGCAGCGTACGCTGGGCCGCTGGGGCCAACGTCCTGACTTTC.

The chain uses TRBV2 and TRBJ1-6; no reliable D call. CDR1 is SNHLY, CDR2 FYNNEI, per germline. The germline V and J ends were trimmed by 0 bases and 7 bases, with 7 bases remaining between them. The CDR3 has 14 amino acids. Written as DNA, the CDR3 is TGTGCCAGCAGTGAAGCGATGGACAATTCACCCCTCCACTTT. As protein: CASSEAMDNSPLHF.

The J gene is TRBJ1-5, the V gene TRBV7-2; maybe TRBD1 (6 bases). V was cut by 5 bases and J by 5 bases, with 10 bases left in between. CDR3 size: 13 residues. CDR1 and CDR2 (germline): SGHTA, FQGNSA. The CDR3 sequence is CASSPGADQPQHF. In DNA form, the CDR3 reads TGTGCCAGCAGCCCAGGGGCAGATCAGCCCCAGCATTTT.

V usage is TRBV24-1 and J usage is TRBJ2-1; maybe TRBD2 (7 bases). The germline V gene has CDR1 KGHDR and CDR2 SFDVKD. The CDR3 is 14 amino acids. The ends were cut back, 7 bases at V and 6 bases at J, with 15 bases in the middle. The CDR3: CATSWGGGANEQFF. For the CDR3, the DNA is TGTGCCACCAGCTGGGGAGGGGGTGCCAATGAGCAGTTCTTC.

This clonotype has a count of ten or more. Mismatch with germline at one junction end may stem from a read error. This chain joins TRBV7-7 and TRBJ2-7, with 8 bases lining up with TRBD1. From germline, CDR1 is SSHAT and CDR2 FNYEAQ (reference sequence). This CDR3 region has 15 residues. Here the CDR3 DNA reads TGTGCTAGCAGCCCAGGGGGCTTGTTCTCCTACGAGCAGTACTTC. Protein sequence: CASSPGGLFSYEQYF.

This clonotype was observed many times. CDR3 sequence: CASSLTGGVTDTQYF. CDR3 nucleotides: TGCGCCAGCAGCTTGACCGGGGGGGTCACAGATACGCAGTATTTT. The chain has TRBV5-1 and TRBJ2-3; the match to TRBD2 covers 8 bases. Trimming took 1 base from V and 2 from J; bases not matched to a gene: 3. Germline values: CDR1 SGHRS, CDR2 YFSETQ. The CDR3 contains 15 residues.

This chain connects TRBV7-3 to TRBJ1-1, with D hard to call. CDR3 length equals 13 residues. The germline CDR1 and CDR2 sequences are SGHTA and FQGTGA. Trimming took off 4 bases at V and 3 bases at J, with 9 bases between the two ends. CDR3 DNA: TGTGCCAGCAGCTCTGAGTGGGACACTGAAGCTTTCTTT. Protein: CASSSEWDTEAFF.

Many counts were recorded for this clonotype. The chain joins TRBV20-1 to TRBJ2-3; TRBD2 agrees at 12 bases. This CDR3 is built from 18 residues. Germline V gene sequence: CDR1 DFQATT, CDR2 SNEGSKA (reference sequence). The junction had 16 bases not matched to a gene; V was cut back by 6 bases and J by 3 bases. CDR3 sequence: CSATPGLAGGPLTDTQYF. CDR3 nucleotide sequence: TGCAGTGCCACCCCAGGGCTAGCGGGGGGGCCATTGACAGATACGCAGTATTTT.

At least ten counts were recorded for this clonotype. V usage is TRBV7-9 and J usage is TRBJ1-1; D not certain. The V and J ends lost 1 base and 1 base respectively, with 10 bases between them. The CDR3 consists of 15 residues. The V gene's germline CDR1 is SEHNR and CDR2 FQNEAQ (reference sequence). The CDR3, as DNA: TGTGCCAGCAGCTTAGGCCAGGCGGGGAACACTGAAGCTTTCTTT. Protein product: CASSLGQAGNTEAFF. The full variable domain, its missing parts supplied by reference TRBV7-9 and TRBJ1-1, is DTGVSQNPRHKITKRGQNVTFRCDPISEHNRLYWYRQTLGQGPEFLTYFQNEAQLEKSRLLSDRFSAERPKGSFSTLEIQRTEQGDSAMYLCASSLGQAGNTEAFFGQGTRLTVV.

This clonotype has a count of ten or more. The chain couples TRBV30 to TRBJ2-3; D remains unclear. V was pared by 1 base and J by 8 bases, with 22 bases between. CDR1 and CDR2 (germline): GTSNPN, SVGIG (reference sequence). This CDR3 has 16 residues. CDR3 region: CAWSDARKRPVVTQYF. The CDR3 DNA reads TGTGCCTGGAGTGACGCCCGGAAACGGCCCGTGGTTACGCAGTATTTT.